This is a list of T cell receptor beta chains from one sample in a study of patients and donors after allogeneic stem cell transplantation. TCRdb reanalysed the RT-PCR reads using MiXCR and keeps one entry per CDR3 protein. Of roughly 250,000 distinct CDR3 sequences in the sample, roughly an eighth are singletons; the top ten hold around a tenth. Sample: blood, either unsorted or a sorted T cell fraction (not recorded which). The receptors originated from a human donor who was either an allogeneic HSCT recipient or a stem cell or donor lymphocyte infusion donor (not recorded which). It is not recorded whose cells these are; they may come from a transplant donor. CDR3s include the opening cysteine and the closing phenylalanine or tryptophan. A D gene is named only where the DNA matches it firmly. Size values are once, few and many counts, or a class for expanded clones, and some rows have none.

j_gene | v_gene | abundance | len | d_gene | CDR3aa | CDR3nt
TRBJ2-1 | TRBV20-1 | few | 14 | TRBD1 | CSASRQGNYNEQFF | TGCAGTGCTAGTCGACAGGGGAACTACAATGAGCAGTTCTTC
TRBJ2-5 | TRBV2 | NA | 14 | TRBD2 | CASRASGTWETQYF | TGTGCCAGCCGAGCAAGCGGGACTTGGGAGACCCAGTACTTC
TRBJ2-3 | TRBV12-3/TRBV12-4 | many | 15 | TRBD2 | CASSERGGNTDTQYF | TGTGCCAGCAGTGAGCGGGGGGGGAACACAGATACGCAGTATTTT
TRBJ2-2 | TRBV7-9 | NA | 14 | NA | CASSLVSLAGELFF | TGTGCCAGCAGCTTAGTATCACTTGCCGGGGAGCTGTTTTTT
TRBJ1-4 | TRBV20-1 | few | 13 | NA | CSATLSVDEKLFF | TGCAGTGCTACTTTGTCGGTAGATGAAAAACTGTTTTTT
TRBJ1-1 | TRBV5-1 | many | 14 | NA | CASSMTVSNTEAFF | TGCGCCAGCAGCATGACAGTTTCCAACACTGAAGCTTTCTTT
TRBJ2-7 | TRBV7-2 | many | 14 | NA | CASSLGGTSYEQYF | TGTGCCAGCAGCTTAGGGGGGACTTCCTACGAGCAGTACTTC
TRBJ1-5 | TRBV27 | NA | 16 | NA | CASSSHLDGSNQPQHF | TGTGCCAGCAGTTCCCACCTTGACGGCAGCAATCAGCCCCAGCATTTT
TRBJ1-1 | TRBV19 | NA | 14 | NA | CATRPYRENTEAFF | TGTGCCACCCGGCCCTACAGGGAGAACACTGAAGCTTTCTTT
TRBJ1-2 | TRBV18 | NA | 13 | TRBD1 | CASSPLTGEGYTF | TGTGCCAGCTCACCACTTACAGGGGAAGGCTACACCTTC
TRBJ1-1 | TRBV7-2 | NA | 15 | TRBD1 | CASSKSRDRVFWAFF | TGTGCCAGCAGCAAGTCCCGGGACAGGGTTTTTTGGGCTTTCTTT
TRBJ1-1 | TRBV6-1 | NA | 13 | NA | CARSGLMNTEAFF | TGTGCCAGGAGTGGGTTGATGAACACTGAAGCTTTCTTT
TRBJ1-2 | TRBV18 | NA | 14 | NA | CASSASQGYNGYTF | TGTGCCAGCTCGGCAAGTCAGGGGTATAATGGCTACACCTTC
TRBJ1-2 | TRBV7-2 | many | 16 | TRBD1 | CASSLAWGQEGYGYTF | TGTGCCAGCAGCTTAGCCTGGGGACAGGAAGGTTATGGCTACACCTTC
TRBJ1-4 | TRBV7-2 | NA | 14 | NA | CASSRGRGIEKLFF | TGTGCCAGCAGCCGCGGCCGAGGGATTGAAAAACTGTTTTTT
TRBJ2-1 | TRBV11-3 | few | 13 | NA | CASSLGPSGEQFF | TGTGCCAGCAGCTTAGGTCCTTCGGGTGAGCAGTTCTTC
TRBJ2-5 | TRBV3-1 | many | 16 | NA | CASSLLDGLSQETQYF | TGTGCCAGCAGCCTCTTAGATGGGCTCTCCCAAGAGACCCAGTACTTC
TRBJ2-7 | TRBV12-3/TRBV12-4 | many | 17 | TRBD2 | CASSSLAGDKVGYEQYF | TGTGCCAGCAGTTCTCTAGCGGGAGATAAGGTGGGCTACGAGCAGTACTTC
TRBJ1-4 | TRBV5-5 | NA | 12 | NA | CASTLGLEKLFF | TGTGCCAGCACCCTGGGCCTTGAAAAACTGTTTTTT
TRBJ1-1 | TRBV19 | NA | 15 | NA | CASARGDFPITEAFF | TGTGCCAGTGCAAGGGGGGATTTCCCTATCACTGAAGCTTTCTTT
TRBJ2-1 | TRBV9 | NA | 16 | TRBD2 | CASSVASGGTYNEQFF | TGTGCCAGCAGCGTAGCTAGCGGGGGCACCTACAATGAGCAGTTCTTC
TRBJ2-7 | TRBV12-3/TRBV12-4 | many | 14 | TRBD1 | CASSLSGGIGEQYF | TGTGCCAGCAGTTTGTCAGGGGGCATAGGCGAGCAGTACTTC
TRBJ2-3 | TRBV7-6 | many | 13 | NA | CASSFGSTDTQYF | TGTGCCAGCAGCTTCGGGAGCACAGATACGCAGTATTTT
TRBJ1-6 | TRBV9 | NA | 15 | TRBD1 | CASSVEDREGSPLHF | TGTGCCAGCAGCGTAGAAGACAGGGAAGGTTCACCCCTCCACTTT
TRBJ2-3 | TRBV29-1 | NA | 15 | NA | CSVGIRGGSTDTQYF | TGCAGCGTTGGAATTAGGGGTGGGAGCACAGATACGCAGTATTTT
TRBJ1-1 | TRBV7-2 | few | 15 | NA | CASSLDRGLNTEAFF | TGTGCCAGCAGCCTTGATCGGGGCTTGAACACTGAAGCTTTCTTT
TRBJ1-2 | TRBV2 | few | 17 | NA | CASSERGGESLSKGYTF | TGTGCCAGCAGTGAAAGGGGAGGGGAGTCGCTGAGTAAAGGCTACACCTTC
TRBJ1-5 | TRBV23-1 | many | 15 | NA | CASSQWTDSNQPQHF | TGCGCCAGCAGTCAATGGACGGATAGCAATCAGCCCCAGCATTTT
TRBJ1-2 | TRBV6-6 | NA | 12 | NA | CASSYDIYGYTF | TGTGCCAGCAGTTACGACATCTATGGCTACACCTTC
TRBJ1-2 | TRBV10-3 | many | 15 | NA | CASNSMTGRGGGYTF | TGTGCCAGTAACTCCATGACGGGCAGGGGTGGAGGCTACACCTTC
TRBJ1-1 | TRBV4-3 | many | 16 | TRBD1 | CASSQGVTGAYTEAFF | TGCGCCAGCAGCCAGGGGGTTACAGGGGCTTATACTGAAGCTTTCTTT
TRBJ1-1 | TRBV3-1 | many | 14 | NA | CASSQGRTHTEAFF | TGTGCCAGCAGCCAAGGCCGGACCCACACTGAAGCTTTCTTT
TRBJ2-3 | TRBV9 | NA | 16 | TRBD2 | CASSRGTTGSTDTQYF | TGTGCCAGCAGCAGAGGGACTACCGGGAGCACAGATACGCAGTATTTT
TRBJ1-2 | TRBV6-5 | NA | 15 | TRBD1 | CASSYRSDRGLGYTF | TGTGCCAGCAGTTACCGTTCGGACAGGGGACTAGGCTACACCTTC
TRBJ2-7 | TRBV29-1 | NA | 16 | TRBD1 | CSVVPSAGTGPGEQYF | TGCAGCGTTGTCCCCTCCGCCGGGACAGGGCCTGGGGAGCAGTACTTC